The sequence of this T cell receptor beta chain was determined in a study of PD-1 blockade in classical Hodgkin lymphoma. Whole-study findings and limits: Reports described newly diagnosed patients as having lower baseline TCR diversity than healthy donors. Why repertoires differed is undefined; disease activity or prior therapy possibly contributed.

Only in-frame clones appear in the TCRdb table, and some are missing; sequencing was by immunoSEQ multiplex PCR. There are about 32,000 clones in the sample; roughly nine tenths occur only once, and roughly 1.2% lies in the top ten. About this clone: Its specificity is unknown.

Described time point: newly diagnosed, previously untreated cHL patient sample. Magnetic depletion of unwanted cells isolated CD4+ T cells from thawed PBMCs. Serving as comparison were PBMCs from newly diagnosed, untreated classical Hodgkin lymphoma, which were sequenced alongside the relapsed/refractory trial patients. Trimming stripped 2 bases from V and 7 bases from J, with 3 bases between. Germline V gene data show CDR1 as ENHRY and CDR2 as SYGVKD. The CDR3 is 11 residues long. This sequence was found in a human donor with classical Hodgkin lymphoma. Sequenced: CD4+ T cells from blood. This chain joins TRBV10-3 and TRBJ2-1; D is ambiguous. This CDR3 is CAISEVNEQFF. The CDR3 DNA sequence: TGTGCCATCAGTGAGGTGAATGAGCAGTTCTTC.